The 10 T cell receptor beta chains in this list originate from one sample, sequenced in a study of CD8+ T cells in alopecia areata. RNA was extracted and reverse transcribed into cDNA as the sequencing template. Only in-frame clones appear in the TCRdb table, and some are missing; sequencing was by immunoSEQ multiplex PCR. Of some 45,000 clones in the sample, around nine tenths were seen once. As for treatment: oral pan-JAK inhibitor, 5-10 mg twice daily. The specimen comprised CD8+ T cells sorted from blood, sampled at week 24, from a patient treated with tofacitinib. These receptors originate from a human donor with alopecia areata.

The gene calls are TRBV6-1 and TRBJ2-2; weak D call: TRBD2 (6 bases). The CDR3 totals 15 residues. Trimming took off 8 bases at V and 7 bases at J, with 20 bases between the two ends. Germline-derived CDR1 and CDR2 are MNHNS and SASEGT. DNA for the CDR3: TGTGCCAGCGGCGAGACAATAGCGGTGGACGGGGAGCTGTTTTTT. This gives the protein CASGETIAVDGELFF.

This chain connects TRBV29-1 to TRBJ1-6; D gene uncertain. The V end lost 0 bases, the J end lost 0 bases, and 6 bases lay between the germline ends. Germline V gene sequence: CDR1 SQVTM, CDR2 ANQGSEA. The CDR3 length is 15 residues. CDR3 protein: CSVEDLSSYNSPLHF. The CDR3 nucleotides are TGCAGCGTTGAAGACCTGAGCTCCTATAATTCACCCCTCCACTTT.

The CDR3 is CADRRDTGELFF. CDR3 DNA: TGTGCCGACCGAAGGGACACCGGGGAGCTGTTTTTT. The rearrangement links TRBV7-9 to TRBJ2-2, with no clear D. CDR3 size: 12 residues. Germline V gene sequence: CDR1 SEHNR, CDR2 FQNEAQ (reference sequence). V dropped 11 bases and J dropped 3 bases, with 10 bases sitting between them.

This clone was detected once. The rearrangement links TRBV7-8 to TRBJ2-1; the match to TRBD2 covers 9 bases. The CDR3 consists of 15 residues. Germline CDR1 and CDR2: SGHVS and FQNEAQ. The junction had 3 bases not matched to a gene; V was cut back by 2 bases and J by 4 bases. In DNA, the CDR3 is TGTGCCAGCAGCTTAAAGCGGGGGGATTACAATGAGCAGTTCTTC. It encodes CASSLKRGDYNEQFF.

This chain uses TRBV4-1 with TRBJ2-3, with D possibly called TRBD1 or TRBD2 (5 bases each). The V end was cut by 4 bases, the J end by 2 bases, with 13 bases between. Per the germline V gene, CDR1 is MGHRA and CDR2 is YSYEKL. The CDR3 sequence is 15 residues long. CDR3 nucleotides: TGCGCCAGCAGCCCCCTTGGGGGTTACACAGATACGCAGTATTTT. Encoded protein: CASSPLGGYTDTQYF.

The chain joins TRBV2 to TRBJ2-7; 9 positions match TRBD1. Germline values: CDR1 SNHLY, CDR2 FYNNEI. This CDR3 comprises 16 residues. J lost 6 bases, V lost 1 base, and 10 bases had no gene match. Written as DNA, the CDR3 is TGTGCCAGCAGTGAAGATTGGGACAGGGAGGTCTCCGAGCAGTACTTC. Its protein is CASSEDWDREVSEQYF.

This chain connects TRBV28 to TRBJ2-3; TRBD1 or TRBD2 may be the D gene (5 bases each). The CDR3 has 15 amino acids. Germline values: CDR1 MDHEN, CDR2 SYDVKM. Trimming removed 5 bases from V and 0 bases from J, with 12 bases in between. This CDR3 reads CASSGDAYSTDTQYF. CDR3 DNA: TGTGCCAGCAGTGGGGACGCCTATAGCACAGATACGCAGTATTTT.

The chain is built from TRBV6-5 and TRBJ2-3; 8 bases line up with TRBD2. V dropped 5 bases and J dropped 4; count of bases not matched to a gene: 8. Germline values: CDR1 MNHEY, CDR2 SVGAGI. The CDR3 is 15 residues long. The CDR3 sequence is CASSALRLASDTQYF. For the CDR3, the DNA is TGTGCCAGCAGTGCCCTAAGACTAGCGTCAGATACGCAGTATTTT.

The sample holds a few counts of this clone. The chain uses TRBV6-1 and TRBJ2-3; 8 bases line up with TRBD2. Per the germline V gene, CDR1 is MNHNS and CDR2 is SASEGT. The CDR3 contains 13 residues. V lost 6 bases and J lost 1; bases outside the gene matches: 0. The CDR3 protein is CASRRGGTDTQYF. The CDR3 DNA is TGTGCCAGCAGGCGGGGGGGCACAGATACGCAGTATTTT.

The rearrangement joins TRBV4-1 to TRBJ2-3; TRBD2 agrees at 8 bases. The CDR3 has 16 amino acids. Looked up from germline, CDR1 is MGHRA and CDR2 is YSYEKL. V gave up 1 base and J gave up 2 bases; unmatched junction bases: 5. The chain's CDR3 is CASSQGGGGPTDTQYF. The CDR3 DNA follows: TGCGCCAGCAGCCAAGGGGGCGGGGGGCCCACAGATACGCAGTATTTT.